This TCR beta chain was sequenced for a study of Graves' ophthalmopathy and Graves' hyperthyroidism. Study results and caveats: Among thyroid clonotypes expanded above 0.001 frequency, most also appeared in blood.

RNA transcripts served as template for amplifying TCR beta CDR3 sequences. Amplification began with first-round RT-PCR using HTBI primers, then second-round multiplex PCR was performed. TCRdb fed the multiplex PCR reads into MiXCR, producing one record per CDR3 protein. The table records fewer than 350,000 distinct CDR3 sequences, roughly 16% of them present only once. This clonotype was seen a handful of times. The target antigen is unknown. V lost 1 base and J lost 2, with 9 bases in between. This CDR3 is built from 14 residues. Germline loops: CDR1 SGHTA, CDR2 FQGNSA. The evidence that diagnosis relied on was clinical symptoms, serum thyroxine, TRAb, thyroid ultrasound and orbital computed tomography.

This clonotype originated in an adult man with Graves' ophthalmopathy. The sample consisted of peripheral blood. The J gene is TRBJ2-7, the V gene TRBV7-2; a weak D match, TRBD2 (5 bases). For the CDR3, the DNA is TGTGCCAGCAGCTTAGTGGACGGGGCCTACGAGCAGTACTTC. It yields the protein CASSLVDGAYEQYF. The entire variable domain, with the rest obtained from reference TRBV7-2 and TRBJ2-7, is as follows: GAGVSQSPSNKVTEKGKDVELRCDPISGHTALYWYRQSLGQGLEFLIYFQGNSAPDKSGLPSDRFSAERTGGSVSTLTIQRTQQEDSAVYLCASSLVDGAYEQYFGPGTRLTVT.